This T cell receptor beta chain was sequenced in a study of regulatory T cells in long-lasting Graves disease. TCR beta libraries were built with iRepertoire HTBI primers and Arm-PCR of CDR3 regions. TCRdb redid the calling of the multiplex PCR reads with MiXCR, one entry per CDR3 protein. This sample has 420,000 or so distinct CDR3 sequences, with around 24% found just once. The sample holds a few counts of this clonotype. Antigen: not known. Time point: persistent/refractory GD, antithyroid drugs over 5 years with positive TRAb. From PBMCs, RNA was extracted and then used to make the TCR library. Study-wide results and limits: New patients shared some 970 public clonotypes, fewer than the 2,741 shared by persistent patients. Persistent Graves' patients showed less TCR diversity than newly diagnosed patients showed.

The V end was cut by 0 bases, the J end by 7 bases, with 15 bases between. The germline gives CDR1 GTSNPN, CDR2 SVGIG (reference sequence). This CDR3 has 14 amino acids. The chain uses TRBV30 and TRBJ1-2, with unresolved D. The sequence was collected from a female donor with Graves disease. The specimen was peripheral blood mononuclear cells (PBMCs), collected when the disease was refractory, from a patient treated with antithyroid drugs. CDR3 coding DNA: TGTGCCTGGAGTGTAGAGGAAAAGGTCGTTGGCTACACCTTC. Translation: CAWSVEEKVVGYTF.